Listed below are T cell receptor beta chains from one sample, sequenced in a study of T cell responses to AZD1222 COVID-19 vaccine. The protocol was immunoSEQ multiplex PCR, while the TCRdb copy is restricted to in-frame clones and leaves out a portion. The sample holds approximately 170,000 clones, around 87% seen once. The input for sequencing was peripheral blood, taken on day 0 of AZD1222 vaccination. The receptor source for this set is an adult in good health. The CDR3 runs from the conserved cysteine through the conserved F or W. The order of the fields is J gene, V gene, CDR3 protein.

>TRBJ2-2|TRBV12-5
CASGLVDRVTISGLNTGELFF
>TRBJ2-2|TRBV7-2
CASSLWNTGELFF
>TRBJ1-2|TRBV7-8
CASSPHGGIDGYTF
>TRBJ2-6|TRBV4-1
CASSSPFKGSGANVLTF
>TRBJ2-3|TRBV27
CASSLSTALPPDTQYF
>TRBJ2-1|TRBV5-6
CASSLVGRGGVNEQFF
>TRBJ2-7|TRBV15
CATSRGQGAYEQYF
>TRBJ1-3|TRBV10-3
CAISEGTGGGNTIYF
>TRBJ2-3|TRBV13
CASSLGQGTSTDTQYF
>TRBJ1-4|TRBV4-1
CASSQTGTGDEKLFF
>TRBJ2-3|TRBV5-1
CASSLWTGQAVPDTQYF
>TRBJ2-5|TRBV7-2
CASSTSRETQYF
>TRBJ1-2|TRBV5-4
CASIPGGARGQAGYTF
>TRBJ2-2|TRBV18
CASSPQNTGELFF
>TRBJ2-2|TRBV15
CATSGYTGELFF
>TRBJ1-1|TRBV4-3
CASSQDWGVQGNKAFF
>TRBJ1-1|TRBV2
CASSEGPHGTEAFF
>TRBJ2-1|TRBV7-9
CASSLSGGDSYNEQFF
>TRBJ2-1|TRBV6-2/TRBV6-3
CASSVPQGRNEQFF
>TRBJ2-3|TRBV7-3
CASSRLPGFTGQRGRDTQYF
>TRBJ2-1|TRBV12-3/TRBV12-4
CASSLQGPNEQFF
>TRBJ2-5|TRBV7-9
CASSPGTSGGEETQYF
>TRBJ2-2|TRBV6-6
CASSYNGGTGELFF
>TRBJ1-2|TRBV5-6
CASSLGGSHGYTF
>TRBJ2-6|TRBV28
CASSLKRGLAGANVLTF
>TRBJ1-3|TRBV10-3
CAISVHTGRRNTIYF
>TRBJ1-3|TRBV4-2
CASSQDGQYSGNTIYF
>TRBJ2-3|TRBV30
CAWTSGGTDTQYF
>TRBJ2-3|TRBV15
CATSRHDYDTDTQYF
>TRBJ2-5|TRBV5-4
CASSSSGGAILQETQYF
>TRBJ2-2|TRBV13
CASSYIAGENTGELFF
>TRBJ1-2|TRBV3-1/TRBV3-2
CASSPLGQHYTF
>TRBJ2-1|TRBV19
CASREHGQGSYNEQFF
>TRBJ1-3|TRBV4-1
CASSQDRDSRKNTIYF
>TRBJ2-4|TRBV13
CASSLRQGGNIQYF
>TRBJ2-6|TRBV18
CASSPRTVSSGANVLTF
>TRBJ1-2|TRBV7-2
CASSLGGQEIGGYTF
>TRBJ2-1|TRBV11-2
CASSLGVIGTPLYNEQFF
>TRBJ2-3|TRBV7-6
CASSLYGGRTDTQYF
>TRBJ2-3|TRBV3-1/TRBV3-2
CASSPYGQGGSTDTQYF
>TRBJ1-1|TRBV2
CASGWGVMNTEAFF
>TRBJ2-1|TRBV28
CASSFRQGAGSEQFF